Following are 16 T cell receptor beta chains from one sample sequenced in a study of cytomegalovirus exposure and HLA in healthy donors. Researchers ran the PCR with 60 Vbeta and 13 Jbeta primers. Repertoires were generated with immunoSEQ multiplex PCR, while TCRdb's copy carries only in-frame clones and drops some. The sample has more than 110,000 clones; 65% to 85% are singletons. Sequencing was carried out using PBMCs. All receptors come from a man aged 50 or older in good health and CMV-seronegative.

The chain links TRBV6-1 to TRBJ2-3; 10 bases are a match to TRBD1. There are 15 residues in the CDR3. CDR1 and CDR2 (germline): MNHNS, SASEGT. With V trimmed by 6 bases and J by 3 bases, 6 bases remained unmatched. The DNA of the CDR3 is TGTGCCAGCAGCGCCGGGACAGGGGTTACAGATACGCAGTATTTT. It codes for CASSAGTGVTDTQYF.

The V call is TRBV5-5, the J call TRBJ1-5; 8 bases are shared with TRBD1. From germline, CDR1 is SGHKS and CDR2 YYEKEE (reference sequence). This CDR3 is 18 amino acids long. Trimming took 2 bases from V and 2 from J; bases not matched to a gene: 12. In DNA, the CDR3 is TGTGCCAGCAGCTTCTACGGACAGGGTGCGTTCGGCAATCAGCCCCAGCATTTT. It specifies CASSFYGQGAFGNQPQHF. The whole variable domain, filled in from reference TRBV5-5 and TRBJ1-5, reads DAGVTQSPTHLIKTRGQQVTLRCSPISGHKSVSWYQQVLGQGPQFIFQYYEKEERGRGNFPDRFSARQFPNYSSELNVNALLLGDSALYLCASSFYGQGAFGNQPQHFGDGTRLSIL.

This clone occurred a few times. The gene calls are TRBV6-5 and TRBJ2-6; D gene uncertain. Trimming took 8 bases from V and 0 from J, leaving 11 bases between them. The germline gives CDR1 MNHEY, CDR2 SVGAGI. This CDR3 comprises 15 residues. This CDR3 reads CASHPRGSGANVLTF. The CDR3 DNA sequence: TGTGCCAGCCATCCCCGAGGCTCTGGGGCCAACGTCCTGACTTTC.

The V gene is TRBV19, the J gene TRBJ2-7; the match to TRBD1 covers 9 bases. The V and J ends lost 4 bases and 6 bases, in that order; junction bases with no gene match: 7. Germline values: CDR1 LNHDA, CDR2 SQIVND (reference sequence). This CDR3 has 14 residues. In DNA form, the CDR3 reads TGTGCCAGTAGTACCGGGACAGGGCGCCGCGAGCAGTACTTC. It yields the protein CASSTGTGRREQYF.

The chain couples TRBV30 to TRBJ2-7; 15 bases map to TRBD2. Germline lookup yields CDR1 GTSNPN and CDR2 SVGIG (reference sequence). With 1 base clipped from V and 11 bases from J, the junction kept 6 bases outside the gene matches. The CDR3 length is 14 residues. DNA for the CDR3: TGTGCCTGGAGTGGGGGACTAGCGGGAGGTGTGGAGTACTTC. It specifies CAWSGGLAGGVEYF.

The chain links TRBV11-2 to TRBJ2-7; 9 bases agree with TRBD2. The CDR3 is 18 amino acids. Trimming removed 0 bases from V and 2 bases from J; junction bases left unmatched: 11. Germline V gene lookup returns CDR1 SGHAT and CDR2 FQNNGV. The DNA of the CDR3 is TGTGCCAGCAGCTTAGAACTAGCGGGCGACAGATCGACCTACGAGCAGTACTTC. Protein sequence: CASSLELAGDRSTYEQYF.

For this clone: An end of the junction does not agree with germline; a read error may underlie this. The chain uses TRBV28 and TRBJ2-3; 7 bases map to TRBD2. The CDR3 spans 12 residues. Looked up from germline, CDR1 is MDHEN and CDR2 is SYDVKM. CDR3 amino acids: CASNRGGDAQYF. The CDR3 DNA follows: TGTGCCAGCAATCGCGGGGGAGATGCGCAGTATTTT.

CDR3 sequence (DNA): TGCGCCAGCAGCTTCCTAGTGGCAGGGGGCGGCGGGGAGCTGTTTTTT. Translation gives CASSFLVAGGGGELFF. The chain carries TRBV5-1 and TRBJ2-2, with 8 bases lining up with TRBD1. Germline-derived CDR1 and CDR2 are SGHRS and YFSETQ. After removal of 2 bases from V and 7 bases from J, the junction contained 10 bases not matched to a gene. This CDR3 is 16 amino acids long. The full variable domain, in which reference TRBV5-1 and TRBJ2-2 provide the parts outside the CDR3, is KAGVTQTPRYLIKTRGQQVTLSCSPISGHRSVSWYQQTPGQGLQFLFEYFSETQRNKGNFPGRFSGRQFSNSRSEMNVSTLELGDSALYLCASSFLVAGGGGELFFGEGSRLTVL.

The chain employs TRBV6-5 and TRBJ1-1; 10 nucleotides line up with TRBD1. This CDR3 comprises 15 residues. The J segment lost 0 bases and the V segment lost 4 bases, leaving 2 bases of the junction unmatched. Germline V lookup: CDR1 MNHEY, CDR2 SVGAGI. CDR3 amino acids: CASSWTGGLNTEAFF. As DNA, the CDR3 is TGTGCCAGCAGTTGGACAGGGGGTTTGAACACTGAAGCTTTCTTT.

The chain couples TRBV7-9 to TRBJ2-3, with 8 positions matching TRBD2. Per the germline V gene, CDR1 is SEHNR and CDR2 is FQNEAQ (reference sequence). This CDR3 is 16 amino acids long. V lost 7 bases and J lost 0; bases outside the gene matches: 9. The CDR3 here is CASNLLLAASTDTQYF. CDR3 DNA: TGTGCCAGCAACCTTTTACTAGCGGCTAGCACAGATACGCAGTATTTT.

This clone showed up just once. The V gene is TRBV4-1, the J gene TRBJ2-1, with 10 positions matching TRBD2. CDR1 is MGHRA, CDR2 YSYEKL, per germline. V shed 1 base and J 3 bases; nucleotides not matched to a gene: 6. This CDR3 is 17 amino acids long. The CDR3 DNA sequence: TGCGCCAGCAGCCAAGGGATTCAGCGGGGGGGCTACAATGAGCAGTTCTTC. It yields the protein CASSQGIQRGGYNEQFF.

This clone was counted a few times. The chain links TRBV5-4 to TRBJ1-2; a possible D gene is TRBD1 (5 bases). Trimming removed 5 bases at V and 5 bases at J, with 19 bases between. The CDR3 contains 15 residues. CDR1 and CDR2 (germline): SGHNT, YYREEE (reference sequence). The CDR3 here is CASSPALDKFYGYTF. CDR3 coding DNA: TGTGCCAGCAGTCCGGCCCTGGACAAATTTTATGGCTACACCTTC. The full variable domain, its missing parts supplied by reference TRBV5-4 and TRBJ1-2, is ETGVTQSPTHLIKTRGQQVTLRCSSQSGHNTVSWYQQALGQGPQFIFQYYREEENGRGNFPPRFSGLQFPNYSSELNVNALELDDSALYLCASSPALDKFYGYTFGSGTRLTVV.

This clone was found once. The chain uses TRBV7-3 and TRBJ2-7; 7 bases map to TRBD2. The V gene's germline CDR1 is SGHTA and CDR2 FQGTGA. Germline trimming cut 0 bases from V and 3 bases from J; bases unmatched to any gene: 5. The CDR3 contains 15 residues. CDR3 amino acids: CASSLTFGGFYEQYF. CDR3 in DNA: TGTGCCAGCAGCTTAACGTTCGGGGGGTTCTACGAGCAGTACTTC.

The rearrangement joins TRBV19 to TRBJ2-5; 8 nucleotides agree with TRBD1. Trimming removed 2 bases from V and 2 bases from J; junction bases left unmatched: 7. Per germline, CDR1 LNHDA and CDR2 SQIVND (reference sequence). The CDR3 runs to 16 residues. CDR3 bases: TGTGCCAGTAGTATACACAGGGGGAGGAAGCAAGAGACCCAGTACTTC. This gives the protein CASSIHRGRKQETQYF.

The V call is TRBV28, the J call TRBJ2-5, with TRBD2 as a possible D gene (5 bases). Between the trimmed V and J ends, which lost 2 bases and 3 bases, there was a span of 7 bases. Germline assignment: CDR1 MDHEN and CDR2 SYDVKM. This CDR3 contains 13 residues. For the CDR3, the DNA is TGTGCCAGCAGTTTAGGGGAGAAAGAGACCCAGTACTTC. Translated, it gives CASSLGEKETQYF. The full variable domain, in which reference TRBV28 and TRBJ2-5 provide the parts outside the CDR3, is DVKVTQSSRYLVKRTGEKVFLECVQDMDHENMFWYRQDPGLGLRLIYFSYDVKMKEKGDIPEGYSVSREKKERFSLILESASTNQTSMYLCASSLGEKETQYFGPGTRLLVL.

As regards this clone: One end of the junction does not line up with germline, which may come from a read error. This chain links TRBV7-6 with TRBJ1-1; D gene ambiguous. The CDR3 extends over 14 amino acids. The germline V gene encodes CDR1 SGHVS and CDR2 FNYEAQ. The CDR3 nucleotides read TGTACCAGCAGCTTGTCGGTCGGGGAAACTGAAGCTTTCTTT. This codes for CTSSLSVGETEAFF.